This TCR beta chain originates from a study of shared clonotypes between healthy human individuals. Turning to the study itself: CD4 naive cells filled three plates per donor, CD4 memory three, CD8 naive two and CD8 memory one.

In the original processing: ImmunoSEQ gave junction-only sequences without quality scores, so filtering differed. Here immunoSEQ multiplex PCR was the method, and the copy in TCRdb shows in-frame clones only, minus some. The D gene and trimming were derived from the DNA, and the V and J assignments and clone size from that table. Of about 1.5 million clones in the sample, nearly 99% were seen once. This clone was counted a single time. Antigen: not known. An end of the junction differs from the germline gene, which may be a read error. The same CDR3 also results from other DNA sequences found in this sample. Study results and caveats: The sampled material consisted only of blood, and tissue repertoires are likely to differ. Clonotypes shared by all four sorted-subset donors had higher generation probabilities than non-shared clonotypes.

CDR1 and CDR2 (germline): KGHSH, LQKENI. The CDR3 sequence is 15 residues long. The chain has TRBV18 and TRBJ2-7; 7 bases map to TRBD2. Sequencing input: naive CD4+ T cells sorted from blood. The subset: CD45RA+ positively selected. The sequence was obtained from a man aged 25 to 45 in good health. The CDR3 region is CASSPRSGSSYEQYF. CDR3 coding DNA: TGTGCCAGCTCGCCACGTAGCGGGTCTTCCTACGAGCAGTACTTC. The full variable domain, in which reference TRBV18 and TRBJ2-7 provide the parts outside the CDR3, is NAGVMQNPRHLVRRRGQEARLRCSPMKGHSHVYWYRQLPEEGLKFMVYLQKENIIDESGMPKERFSAEFPKEGPSILRIQQVVRGDSAAYFCASSPRSGSSYEQYFGPGTRLTVT.